The clone carrying this T cell receptor beta chain was found once. These data belong to a study of blood T cell repertoires in COVID-19. About the study: Samples representing acute and convalescent COVID-19 were sourced from the United States, Italy and Spain. Sources were T cells, B-cell-depleted T cells, or PBMCs; the material itself was cDNA or gDNA.

The CDR3 has 13 residues. Trimming took 7 bases from V and 0 from J; bases not matched to a gene: 2. In germline, CDR1 is MNHEY, CDR2 SVGAGI. Study processing details: Amplified reference gene primers provided the basis for estimating nucleated cell counts. Assay: immunoSEQ multiplex PCR; the TCRdb copy retains only in-frame clones and omits some. V and J calls and clone size are as listed in that table; D and trimming were resolved from the DNA. The sample contains 110,000 to 150,000 clones, roughly 90% of which appear only once. This clonotype originated in a man in his forties or fifties with active or convalescent COVID-19. The sequencing sample was made of peripheral blood. The rearrangement joins TRBV6-5 to TRBJ1-1, with TRBD1 matching over 7 bases. This CDR3 is CASTGQVNTEAFF. In DNA, the CDR3 is TGTGCCAGCACCGGACAGGTGAACACTGAAGCTTTCTTT.